The clone carrying this T cell receptor (beta chain) appeared a few times. As processed by the authors: Researchers report that nucleated cell counts were estimated from reference gene primer amplification. Sequencing used immunoSEQ multiplex PCR; TCRdb keeps in-frame clones, though not all of them. V and J calls and clone size follow that table, whereas D and trimming were derived from the DNA. Found here are approximately 110,000 clones, less than 85% of them singletons; the top ten hold 20% to 25%. The V gene lost 6 bases and the J gene lost 2 bases, with 9 bases spanning the gap. The CDR3 has 13 amino acids. The data belong to a study of blood T cell repertoires in COVID-19. The wider study: Samples of COVID-19 (acute and convalescent) were obtained from the United States, Italy and Spain. T cells, B-cell-depleted T cells, or PBMCs supplied cDNA or gDNA.

This chain links TRBV12-3 or TRBV12-4 with TRBJ2-3; possible D gene TRBD2, 5 bases. This TCR came from a man aged 65 to 79 with active or convalescent COVID-19. Sequencing was carried out using peripheral blood. CDR3 region: CASSLTTTDTQYF. Here the CDR3 DNA reads TGTGCCAGCAGCTTGACTACCACAGATACGCAGTATTTT.